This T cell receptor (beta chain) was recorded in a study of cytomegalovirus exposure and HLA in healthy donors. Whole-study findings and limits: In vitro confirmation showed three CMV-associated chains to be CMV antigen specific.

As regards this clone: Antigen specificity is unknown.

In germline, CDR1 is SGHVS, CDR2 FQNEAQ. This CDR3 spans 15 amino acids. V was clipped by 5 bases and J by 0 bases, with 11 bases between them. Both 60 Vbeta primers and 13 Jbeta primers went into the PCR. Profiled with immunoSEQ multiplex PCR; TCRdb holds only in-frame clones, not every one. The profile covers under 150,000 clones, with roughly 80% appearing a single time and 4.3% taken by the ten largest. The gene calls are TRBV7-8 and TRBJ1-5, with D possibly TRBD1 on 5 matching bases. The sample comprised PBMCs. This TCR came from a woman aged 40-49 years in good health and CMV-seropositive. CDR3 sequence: CASSVGGYSNQPQHF. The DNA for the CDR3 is TGTGCCAGCAGCGTCGGGGGTTATAGCAATCAGCCCCAGCATTTT.